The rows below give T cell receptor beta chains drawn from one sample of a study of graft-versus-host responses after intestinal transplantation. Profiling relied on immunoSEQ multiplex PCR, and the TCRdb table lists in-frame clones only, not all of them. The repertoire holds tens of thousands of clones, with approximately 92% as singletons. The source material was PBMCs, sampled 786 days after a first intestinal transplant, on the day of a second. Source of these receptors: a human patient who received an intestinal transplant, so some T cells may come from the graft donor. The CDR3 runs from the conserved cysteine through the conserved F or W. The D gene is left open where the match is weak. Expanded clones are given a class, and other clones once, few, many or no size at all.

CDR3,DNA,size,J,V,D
CAWRGFSSYNEQFF,TGTGCCTGGAGGGGATTTAGCTCCTACAATGAGCAGTTCTTC,NA,TRBJ2-1,TRBV30,NA
CASTGTVSNTEAFF,TGCGCCAGCACCGGGACAGTGTCGAACACTGAAGCTTTCTTT,NA,TRBJ1-1,TRBV5-1,TRBD1
CASSNGGEQFF,TGTGCCAGTTCGAACGGGGGGGAGCAGTTCTTC,NA,TRBJ2-1,TRBV19,TRBD2
CASNRRSGQPQHF,TGTGCCAGCAACCGACGGTCAGGTCAGCCCCAGCATTTT,NA,TRBJ1-5,TRBV28,NA
CASSHKNGYEQYF,TGCGCCAGCAGTCACAAGAACGGGTACGAGCAGTACTTC,NA,TRBJ2-7,TRBV5-1,NA
CAISPGLAGGPAKNIQYF,TGTGCCATCTCTCCGGGACTAGCGGGAGGGCCGGCCAAAAACATTCAGTACTTC,NA,TRBJ2-4,TRBV10-3,TRBD2
CASSLIVSPGEVRTTEAFF,TGCGCCAGCAGTCTAATCGTTAGTCCCGGGGAGGTGAGGACCACTGAAGCTTTCTTT,NA,TRBJ1-1,TRBV10-1,NA
CASRSGTIHYNEQFF,TGTGCCAGCAGATCCGGGACTATACACTACAATGAGCAGTTCTTC,NA,TRBJ2-1,TRBV28,TRBD2
CALKGVGPDEQFF,TGTGCTCTAAAGGGAGTAGGACCGGATGAGCAGTTCTTC,NA,TRBJ2-1,TRBV19,NA
CASSRRGRAYEQYF,TGTGCCAGCAGCCGCCGGGGACGCGCCTACGAGCAGTACTTC,NA,TRBJ2-7,TRBV11-1,NA
CASSQPQGASDYGYTF,TGTGCCAGCAGCCAACCACAGGGGGCGTCTGACTATGGCTACACCTTC,NA,TRBJ1-2,TRBV2,TRBD1
CASSRGGEQYF,TGCGCCAGCAGCAGGGGGGGTGAGCAGTACTTC,NA,TRBJ2-7,TRBV4-1,NA
CASSDSPGTPKFNQPQHF,TGTGCCAGCAGTGACAGTCCAGGGACTCCAAAGTTCAATCAGCCCCAGCATTTT,once,TRBJ1-5,TRBV2,NA
CASRGTIRFAEKLFF,TGTGCCAGCAGGGGGACAATAAGATTTGCTGAAAAACTGTTTTTT,NA,TRBJ1-4,TRBV2,NA
CASRLREVPGELFF,TGTGCCTCACGACTGAGGGAGGTCCCCGGGGAGCTGTTTTTT,NA,TRBJ2-2,TRBV30,NA
CASSEAGDGYTF,TGTGCCAGCAGTGAAGCGGGGGATGGCTACACCTTC,NA,TRBJ1-2,TRBV2,NA
CASSFGRRWDQPQHF,TGTGCCAGCAGCTTCGGGCGTCGGTGGGATCAGCCCCAGCATTTT,NA,TRBJ1-5,TRBV5-8,NA
CASSDPPFYEQYF,TGTGCCAGCAGTGACCCACCATTCTACGAGCAGTACTTC,NA,TRBJ2-7,TRBV6-5,NA
CASSLGGSDYEQYF,TGTGCCAGCAGCTTAGGGGGTAGCGACTACGAGCAGTACTTC,NA,TRBJ2-7,TRBV7-8,NA
CASSDKGQETQYF,TGTGCCAGCAGTGATAAAGGTCAAGAGACCCAGTACTTC,once,TRBJ2-5,TRBV25-1,NA
CASSIDRPGNTEAFF,TGTGCCAGTAGTATAGATCGGCCGGGGAACACTGAAGCTTTCTTT,NA,TRBJ1-1,TRBV19,NA
CASSQEWRDQPQHF,TGCGCCAGCAGCCAAGAGTGGCGGGACCAGCCCCAGCATTTT,NA,TRBJ1-5,TRBV4-1,NA
CASSLAGTGVYEQYF,TGTGCCAGCAGCTTGGCCGGGACAGGGGTCTACGAGCAGTACTTC,NA,TRBJ2-7,TRBV5-6,TRBD1
CASSEEYGTYEQYF,TGTGCCAGCAGTGAAGAGTATGGGACCTACGAGCAGTACTTC,NA,TRBJ2-7,TRBV6-1,NA
CASIDSLGFGYTF,TGTGCCAGCATAGACTCCCTCGGGTTTGGCTACACCTTC,NA,TRBJ1-2,TRBV6-5,NA
CASSKVPPLAITDTQYF,TGTGCCAGCAGCAAAGTCCCACCTCTTGCCATCACAGATACGCAGTATTTT,NA,TRBJ2-3,TRBV21-1,NA
CASSEPTGTTGELFF,TGTGCCAGCAGTGAGCCGACAGGGACCACCGGGGAGCTGTTTTTT,NA,TRBJ2-2,TRBV6-1,TRBD1
CASSLRRETQYF,TGTGCCAGCAGCTTACGACGGGAGACCCAGTACTTC,NA,TRBJ2-5,TRBV13,NA
CASSYSVSGTTYEQYF,TGTGCCAGCAGTTACTCGGTTTCCGGGACAACCTACGAGCAGTACTTC,NA,TRBJ2-7,TRBV6-5,NA
CATSRDWREQFF,TGTGCCACCAGCAGAGATTGGCGGGAGCAGTTCTTC,NA,TRBJ2-1,TRBV15,NA
CASSAGQGNEQYF,TGTGCCAGCAGCGCCGGACAGGGGAACGAGCAGTACTTC,NA,TRBJ2-7,TRBV9,TRBD1
CASSLTGGVETQYF,TGTGCCAGCAGCTTGACAGGGGGCGTCGAGACCCAGTACTTC,NA,TRBJ2-5,TRBV7-6,TRBD1
CASLGWGQETQYF,TGTGCCAGCCTCGGTTGGGGGCAAGAGACCCAGTACTTC,NA,TRBJ2-5,TRBV7-8,NA
CASTHNMVGSSEAFF,TGTGCCAGCACTCACAATATGGTGGGGAGCAGTGAAGCTTTCTTT,NA,TRBJ1-1,TRBV27,NA
CASRGSGVTEAFF,TGTGCCAGCAGAGGATCAGGGGTGACTGAAGCTTTCTTT,NA,TRBJ1-1,TRBV28,NA
CASSPKSSYNEQFF,TGTGCCAGCAGTCCCAAGAGCTCCTACAATGAGCAGTTCTTC,NA,TRBJ2-1,TRBV27,NA
CASSLAGGGDTQYF,TGTGCCAGCAGTTTGGCGGGAGGGGGAGATACGCAGTATTTT,NA,TRBJ2-3,TRBV6-6,TRBD2
CAWSQRTNYNEQFF,TGTGCCTGGAGTCAAAGGACTAACTACAATGAGCAGTTCTTC,NA,TRBJ2-1,TRBV30,NA
CASSTGTAYEQYF,TGTGCCAGCAGCACCGGGACAGCGTACGAGCAGTACTTC,NA,TRBJ2-7,TRBV5-6,TRBD1